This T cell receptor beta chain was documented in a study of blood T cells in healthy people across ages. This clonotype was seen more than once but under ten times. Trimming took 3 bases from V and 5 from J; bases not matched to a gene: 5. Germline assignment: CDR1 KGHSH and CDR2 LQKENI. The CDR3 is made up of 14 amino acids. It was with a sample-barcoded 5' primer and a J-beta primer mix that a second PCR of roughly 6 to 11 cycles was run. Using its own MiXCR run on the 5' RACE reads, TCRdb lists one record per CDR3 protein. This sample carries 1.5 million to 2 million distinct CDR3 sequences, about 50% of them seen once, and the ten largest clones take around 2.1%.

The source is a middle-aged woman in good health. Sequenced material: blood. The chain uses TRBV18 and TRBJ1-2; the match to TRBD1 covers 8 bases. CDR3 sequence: CASSPSGQEYGYTF. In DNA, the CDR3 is TGTGCCAGCTCACCTTCGGGACAGGAGTATGGCTACACCTTC. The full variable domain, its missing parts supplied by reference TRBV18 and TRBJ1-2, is NAGVMQNPRHLVRRRGQEARLRCSPMKGHSHVYWYRQLPEEGLKFMVYLQKENIIDESGMPKERFSAEFPKEGPSILRIQQVVRGDSAAYFCASSPSGQEYGYTFGSGTRLTVV.